What follows are 27 T cell receptor beta chains derived from one specimen sequenced in a study of blood T cell repertoires in COVID-19. TCRdb's table, derived via immunoSEQ multiplex PCR, lists solely in-frame clones and lacks some. Of fewer than 250,000 clones listed, roughly four fifths are singletons. Sequencing was carried out using PBMCs or T cells enriched from blood (not recorded which). The receptors stem from a woman aged 45-60 years who had been exposed to COVID-19.

This rearrangement joins TRBV5-1 to TRBJ1-1, with D possibly being TRBD1 (6 bases). CDR3 length: 14 amino acids. V gave up 2 bases and J gave up 0 bases, with 8 bases separating them. The V gene's germline CDR1 is SGHRS and CDR2 YFSETQ. The CDR3 spells CASSFQGMNTEAFF. In DNA form, the CDR3 reads TGCGCCAGCAGCTTCCAGGGGATGAACACTGAAGCTTTCTTT.

The chain is built from TRBV20-1 and TRBJ1-2; D ambiguous. Looked up from germline, CDR1 is DFQATT and CDR2 is SNEGSKA (reference sequence). V lost 3 bases and J lost 2, with 7 bases in between. The CDR3 length is 12 residues. CDR3 region: CSASLENYGYTF. CDR3 bases: TGCAGTGCTAGTCTCGAGAACTATGGCTACACCTTC.

This chain links TRBV5-4 with TRBJ1-1; TRBD1 aligns across 7 bases. CDR1 and CDR2 (germline): SGHNT, YYREEE (reference sequence). The V and J ends lost 5 bases and 7 bases, in that order; junction bases with no gene match: 8. This CDR3 is built from 13 residues. CDR3 residues: CASRVGTDSEAFF. The CDR3 DNA sequence: TGTGCCAGCAGGGTTGGGACAGATAGTGAAGCTTTCTTT.

This clone has a single count. The chain joins TRBV30 to TRBJ2-4; TRBD1 matches 7 bases. Germline lookup yields CDR1 GTSNPN and CDR2 SVGIG (reference sequence). CDR3 length: 16 residues. The J segment lost 1 base and the V segment lost 2 bases, leaving 8 bases of the junction unmatched. The CDR3 region is CAWSRGLPGAKNIQYF. CDR3 bases: TGTGCCTGGAGTAGGGGGCTCCCAGGGGCCAAAAACATTCAGTACTTC.

V usage is TRBV7-2 and J usage is TRBJ2-5; 13 positions agree with TRBD2. The CDR3 has 17 amino acids. Germline CDR1 SGHTA, CDR2 FQGNSA. Trimming cost V 1 base and J 6 bases; bases outside gene matches: 8. CDR3 bases: TGTGCCAGCAGCTTAGGACTAGCGGGGGGCCAGGGGAAGACCCAGTACTTC. Protein sequence: CASSLGLAGGQGKTQYF. The variable domain in full, with the rest retrieved from reference TRBV7-2 and TRBJ2-5, is GAGVSQSPSNKVTEKGKDVELRCDPISGHTALYWYRQSLGQGLEFLIYFQGNSAPDKSGLPSDRFSAERTGGSVSTLTIQRTQQEDSAVYLCASSLGLAGGQGKTQYFGPGTRLLVL.

The chain recombines TRBV4-1 with TRBJ1-4; possibly TRBD1 for D (5 bases). CDR1 is MGHRA and CDR2 is YSYEKL in the germline V gene. With 1 base removed from V and 7 bases from J, the gap between germline ends came to 22 bases. This CDR3 comprises 18 residues. The CDR3 bases are TGCGCCAGCAGCCAAGTGGGACTCCTATCCTCGGAGGGTGAAAAACTGTTTTTT. Protein: CASSQVGLLSSEGEKLFF.

The rearrangement joins TRBV2 to TRBJ1-5, with 8 bases lining up with TRBD1. The V gene end was trimmed by 6 bases and the J gene end by 2 bases; junction bases not matched to a gene: 0. Germline values: CDR1 SNHLY, CDR2 FYNNEI. This CDR3 region has 13 residues. The CDR3, as DNA: TGTGCCAGCAGGGACAGGGGCAATCAGCCCCAGCATTTT. Protein product: CASRDRGNQPQHF.

CDR3 DNA sequence: TGTGCCAGCAGACAGCTTACAGTCGGCACCGGGGAGCTGTTTTTT. Protein sequence: CASRQLTVGTGELFF. The chain links TRBV3-1 (or the pseudogene TRBV3-2) to TRBJ2-2; D is uncertain. This CDR3 contains 15 residues. V lost 6 bases to trimming and J lost 4 bases, with 15 bases between them. CDR1 and CDR2 from the germline V gene are LGHDT and YNNKEL (reference sequence).

The J gene is TRBJ1-6, the V gene TRBV5-4, with D tentatively TRBD1 (5 bases). The CDR3 is made up of 17 amino acids. Germline CDR1 reads SGHNT; CDR2 reads YYREEE (reference sequence). Trimming left V 4 bases short and J 3 bases short, with 17 bases between. CDR3 sequence: CASSQRQSRLYNSPLHF. The CDR3 bases are TGTGCCAGCAGCCAACGACAGTCCAGGCTCTATAATTCACCCCTCCACTTT.

Only a few counts were recorded for this clone. The V gene is TRBV3-1 (or the pseudogene TRBV3-2), the J gene TRBJ2-3, with 7 bases lining up with TRBD1. Germline trimming cut 4 bases from V and 3 bases from J; bases unmatched to any gene: 7. Germline CDR1 is LGHDT and CDR2 is YNNKEL (reference sequence). This CDR3 region has 15 residues. CDR3 DNA: TGTGCCAGCAGCCGCACGGGACAGAGGACAGATACGCAGTATTTT. Protein product: CASSRTGQRTDTQYF.

This clone was picked up a small number of times. The gene calls are TRBV15 and TRBJ1-5; TRBD1 is a possible D gene (6 bases). V was cut by 0 bases and J by 6 bases, with 12 bases left in between. This CDR3 is built from 15 residues. Germline loops: CDR1 LNHNV, CDR2 YYDKDF (reference sequence). The CDR3 bases are TGTGCCACCAGCAGAGAATCAGGGGCGCGTCAGCCCCAGCATTTT. Amino acids: CATSRESGARQPQHF.

This sequence joins TRBV2 and TRBJ2-7, with D possibly being TRBD1 (7 bases). Germline assignment: CDR1 SNHLY and CDR2 FYNNEI. The CDR3 is 15 amino acids. V was trimmed by 1 base and J by 9 bases, leaving 19 bases between them. CDR3 nucleotides: TGTGCCAGCAGTGAAGAGCCCCGACTAGGGGGCGGGCAGTACTTC. It is translated as CASSEEPRLGGGQYF.

J is TRBJ1-1 and V is TRBV5-8; no clear D gene. Germline CDR1 and CDR2: SGHTS and YDEGEE. This CDR3 contains 19 residues. The germline V and J ends were trimmed by 2 bases and 4 bases, with 27 bases remaining between them. CDR3 nucleotide sequence: TGTGCCAGCAGCTTCATTCTCCCGGGATCCTCTCTTTTGGTCACTGAAGCTTTCTTT. It yields the protein CASSFILPGSSLLVTEAFF.

The V gene is TRBV5-1, the J gene TRBJ2-5; D gene uncertain. Germline V gene sequence: CDR1 SGHRS, CDR2 YFSETQ. CDR3 length: 13 amino acids. Trimming removed 2 bases from V and 3 bases from J, with 8 bases in between. The CDR3 here is CASSFLLEETQYF. The CDR3 DNA is TGCGCCAGCAGCTTCCTCCTCGAAGAGACCCAGTACTTC.

The rearrangement joins TRBV19 to TRBJ1-1; TRBD1 is a possible D gene (5 bases). The CDR3 loop spans 13 amino acids. Germline-derived CDR1 and CDR2 are LNHDA and SQIVND (reference sequence). Trimming took off 4 bases at V and 5 bases at J, with 11 bases between the two ends. CDR3 residues: CASSTGKGTEAFF. CDR3 sequence (DNA): TGTGCCAGTAGTACAGGGAAGGGGACTGAAGCTTTCTTT.

The chain joins TRBV6-1 to TRBJ1-1, with a tentative D call TRBD1 (6 bases). CDR1 and CDR2 from the germline V gene are MNHNS and SASEGT. The CDR3 loop spans 17 amino acids. Trimming removed 3 bases at V and 0 bases at J, with 17 bases between. The CDR3, as DNA: TGTGCCAGCAGTGAGGGAACAGGGTGGGGGCTGAACACTGAAGCTTTCTTT. This translates into CASSEGTGWGLNTEAFF.

V gene TRBV9 combines with J gene TRBJ2-5, with 11 bases aligning to TRBD2. The V gene end was trimmed by 3 bases and the J gene end by 5 bases; junction bases not matched to a gene: 6. This CDR3 is built from 15 residues. CDR1 and CDR2 from the germline V gene are SGDLS and YYNGEE. The CDR3 DNA is TGTGCCAGCAGCGCAGGTTTAGCGGGAGGGGAGACCCAGTACTTC. Translation gives CASSAGLAGGETQYF.

V usage is TRBV6-5 and J usage is TRBJ2-5, with D perhaps matching TRBD1 (6 bases). Germline CDR1 and CDR2: MNHEY and SVGAGI. This CDR3 spans 14 amino acids. Trimming took 8 bases from V and 5 from J, leaving 18 bases between them. CDR3: CASQYNGGAETQYF. The DNA of the CDR3 is TGTGCCAGCCAATATAATGGGGGCGCGGAGACCCAGTACTTC.

This clone was observed a few times. This chain links TRBV5-6 with TRBJ2-5; TRBD2 agrees at 7 bases. The CDR3 covers 13 residues. J lost 4 bases, V lost 3 bases, and 3 bases had no gene match. Germline V lookup: CDR1 SGHDT, CDR2 YYEEEE. The CDR3 here is CASSYPGGETQYF. CDR3 bases: TGTGCCAGCAGCTACCCGGGGGGAGAGACCCAGTACTTC.

The V call is TRBV5-6, the J call TRBJ1-3; 11 nucleotides match TRBD1. With 3 bases clipped from V and 4 bases from J, the junction kept 9 bases outside the gene matches. The CDR3 length is 17 residues. Germline V gives CDR1 SGHDT, CDR2 YYEEEE. The CDR3 reads CASSSPPGQGGGNTIYF. Written as DNA, the CDR3 is TGTGCCAGCAGCTCCCCCCCGGGACAGGGGGGAGGAAACACCATATATTTT.

This rearrangement joins TRBV18 to TRBJ1-2; TRBD1 agrees at 12 bases. Trimming at V came to 2 bases and at J to 6 bases, leaving 4 bases not matched to a gene. The CDR3 extends over 15 amino acids. Germline V gene lookup returns CDR1 KGHSH and CDR2 LQKENI. The CDR3 DNA reads as TGTGCCAGCTCACCATTGGGACAGGGGGCGAATGGCTACACCTTC. Encoded protein: CASSPLGQGANGYTF.

The chain has TRBV7-2 and TRBJ2-7, with a weak D call TRBD1 (6 bases). Trimming left V 3 bases short and J 2 bases short, with 11 bases between. CDR1 and CDR2 from the germline V gene are SGHTA and FQGNSA. This CDR3 has 14 residues. Here the CDR3 DNA reads TGTGCCAGCAGCTTGGACAGTACCACCTACGAGCAGTACTTC. Its protein product is CASSLDSTTYEQYF.

This clone was detected once. This sequence joins TRBV3-1 (or the pseudogene TRBV3-2) and TRBJ2-1; 12 bases agree with TRBD2. The junction had 6 bases not matched to a gene; V was cut back by 0 bases and J by 9 bases. The germline CDR1 and CDR2 sequences are LGHDT and YNNKEL (reference sequence). The CDR3 covers 16 residues. CDR3 nucleotides: TGTGCCAGCAGCCAAGAGCGGCTAGCGGGGGGGAGTGAGCAGTTCTTC. This translates into CASSQERLAGGSEQFF.

This clone was counted many times. V is TRBV5-4 and J is TRBJ2-1; TRBD2 matches at 11 bases. Unmatched junction bases numbered 3, after V lost 2 bases and J lost 5 bases. The CDR3 extends over 15 amino acids. Germline V gives CDR1 SGHNT, CDR2 YYREEE (reference sequence). This CDR3 is CASSLPGLADNEQFF. The CDR3 DNA sequence: TGTGCCAGCAGCTTACCGGGACTAGCGGACAATGAGCAGTTCTTC.

The gene calls are TRBV30 and TRBJ2-1, with D perhaps TRBD2 (6 bases). From germline, CDR1 is GTSNPN and CDR2 SVGIG (reference sequence). The V end lost 2 bases, the J end lost 10 bases, and 18 bases lay between the germline ends. The CDR3 loop spans 14 amino acids. The CDR3 region is CAWSPRRGANEQFF. CDR3 nucleotide sequence: TGTGCCTGGAGTCCTCGGCGGGGAGCGAACGAGCAGTTCTTC. Filled out from reference TRBV30 and TRBJ2-1, the complete variable domain reads SQTIHQWPATLVQPVGSPLSLECTVEGTSNPNLYWYRQAAGRGLQLLFYSVGIGQISSEVPQNLSASRPQDRQFILSSKKLLLSDSGFYLCAWSPRRGANEQFFGPGTRLTVL.

V is TRBV30 and J is TRBJ1-1; 9 nucleotides align to TRBD1. This CDR3 region has 15 residues. Germline loops: CDR1 GTSNPN, CDR2 SVGIG (reference sequence). Unmatched junction bases numbered 6, after V lost 3 bases and J lost 1 base. In DNA, the CDR3 is TGTGCCTGGAGGAGATCGGGACAGGGGAACACTGAAGCTTTCTTT. It translates to CAWRRSGQGNTEAFF. Full variable domain (remainder filled in from reference TRBV30 and TRBJ1-1): SQTIHQWPATLVQPVGSPLSLECTVEGTSNPNLYWYRQAAGRGLQLLFYSVGIGQISSEVPQNLSASRPQDRQFILSSKKLLLSDSGFYLCAWRRSGQGNTEAFFGQGTRLTVV.

The chain employs TRBV12-5 and TRBJ2-7; 9 nucleotides agree with TRBD1. CDR1 LGHNT and CDR2 FRNRAP come from the germline V gene. The CDR3 contains 14 residues. V lost 4 bases and J lost 5; bases outside the gene matches: 6. CDR3 coding DNA: TGTGCTAGTGGTTCCGGACAGGGGATCAACGAGCAGTACTTC. Translating gives CASGSGQGINEQYF.